The TCR beta chain described here comes from a study of blood T cell repertoires in COVID-19. Across the whole study: From the United States, Italy and Spain came samples of acute and convalescent COVID-19. T cells, B-cell-depleted T cells, or PBMCs supplied cDNA or gDNA.

Original processing methods: Cell counts per sample came from amplifying reference gene primers. The data were produced by immunoSEQ multiplex PCR, yet TCRdb's version contains in-frame clones alone and is incomplete. V and J calls and clone size are given by that table; D and trimming were obtained from the DNA. This sample yields approximately 250,000 clones, of which roughly 84% are seen a single time; approximately 1.4% belongs to the top ten. The CDR3 has 15 residues. The V gene lost 0 bases and the J gene lost 1 base, with 10 bases spanning the gap. Germline V lookup: CDR1 SGHRS, CDR2 YFSETQ. Sequenced input: peripheral blood. The chain combines TRBV5-1 with TRBJ1-2; D is ambiguous. The TCR was taken from a woman aged 40 to 50 who had recovered from COVID-19. The CDR3 nucleotides are TGCGCCAGCAGCTTGGATGGACTAATTAACTATGGCTACACCTTC. It translates to CASSLDGLINYGYTF. The whole variable domain, filled in from reference TRBV5-1 and TRBJ1-2, reads KAGVTQTPRYLIKTRGQQVTLSCSPISGHRSVSWYQQTPGQGLQFLFEYFSETQRNKGNFPGRFSGRQFSNSRSEMNVSTLELGDSALYLCASSLDGLINYGYTFGSGTRLTVV.